This TCR beta chain was profiled in a study of T cell responses to AZD1222 COVID-19 vaccine. Second-dose intervals near 4 or 12 weeks were combined. Here immunoSEQ multiplex PCR was the method, and the copy in TCRdb shows in-frame clones only, minus some. The data contain tens of thousands of clones, approximately 86% of them singletons. On this clone: Its antigen remains unidentified.

Germline assignment: CDR1 KGHDR and CDR2 SFDVKD. CDR3 length equals 15 residues. V was pared by 5 bases and J by 1 base, with 6 bases of the junction left unmatched. Findings of the study overall: In all cases, repertoires were sampled only after the peak T cell response. Clonal diversity was possibly underestimated, and the donors were mostly white British, with more females.

This TCR came from an adult who received the AZD1222 COVID-19 vaccine. This chain joins TRBV24-1 and TRBJ2-7, with 8 nucleotides matching TRBD1. Sequencing was performed on peripheral blood, taken 28 days after the second AZD1222 dose. CDR3 residues: CATSGNDRGSYEQYF. The CDR3 DNA follows: TGTGCCACCAGTGGCAACGACAGGGGTTCCTACGAGCAGTACTTC.